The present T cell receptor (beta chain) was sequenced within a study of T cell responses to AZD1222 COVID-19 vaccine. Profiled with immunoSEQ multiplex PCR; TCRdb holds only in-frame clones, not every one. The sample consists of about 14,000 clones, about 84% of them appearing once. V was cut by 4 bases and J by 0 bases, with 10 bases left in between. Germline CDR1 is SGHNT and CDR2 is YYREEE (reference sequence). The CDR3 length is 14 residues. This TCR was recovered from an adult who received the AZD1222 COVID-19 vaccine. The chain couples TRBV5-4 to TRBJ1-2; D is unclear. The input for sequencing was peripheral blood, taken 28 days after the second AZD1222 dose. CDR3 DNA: TGTGCCAGCAGCCCGGGCTTTTCTAACTATGGCTACACCTTC. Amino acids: CASSPGFSNYGYTF. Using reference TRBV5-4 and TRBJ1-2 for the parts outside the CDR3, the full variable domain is ETGVTQSPTHLIKTRGQQVTLRCSSQSGHNTVSWYQQALGQGPQFIFQYYREEENGRGNFPPRFSGLQFPNYSSELNVNALELDDSALYLCASSPGFSNYGYTFGSGTRLTVV.